This T cell receptor (beta chain) was documented in a study of beta chain features in type 1 diabetes. The overall study: Patients looked much like healthy donors when it came to age, gender and cell yields.

Expressed TCRB transcripts were sequenced after all isolated RNA was converted to cDNA. Here immunoSEQ multiplex PCR was the method, and the copy in TCRdb shows in-frame clones only, minus some. The sample contains 120,000 to 150,000 clones, roughly a tenth of which appear only once. V lost 2 bases and J lost 7, with 18 bases in between. The CDR3 sequence is 16 residues long. The V gene's germline CDR1 is KGHSH and CDR2 LQKENI. Study-level points and caveats: Within the patient group, naive, central memory and Treg TCRB repertoires appeared more similar to each other than within healthy donors.

A note on this clone: The antigen is unknown.

The V and J genes are TRBV18 and TRBJ2-1; tentatively, D is TRBD2 (7 bases). The receptor's source is a man between 18 and 29 years old in good health. Sequencing input: naive CD4+ T cells from blood. The CDR3 DNA is TGTGCCAGCTCACCATGGCAAGAGGGGGGGGAGAATGAGCAGTTCTTC. It codes for CASSPWQEGGENEQFF.